Sequencing of this T cell receptor beta chain was carried out in a study of CD8+ T cells in alopecia areata listed by TCRdb under 2018. Study-level background: Treated patients were enrolled in an open-label pilot trial of oral tofacitinib, 5 to 10 mg twice daily, for moderate-to-severe alopecia areata. In both human patients and the C3H/HeJ mouse model, the study applied high-throughput TCRbeta sequencing to look at T cell clonal expansion in alopecia areata. TCRbeta CDR3 regions were amplified by immunoSEQ multiplex PCR using 35 Vbeta forward and 13 Jbeta reverse primers. Tofacitinib-treated patients had biopsies at baseline and at 4 and 24 weeks of treatment, with a later scalp biopsy in several patients. Tofacitinib was administered for 6 to 18 months, and 6 months of follow-up off drug were then conducted to assess delayed response and recurrence. Clonality in the scalp was compared among normal scalp (n=4), patchy alopecia areata scalp (n=8), and alopecia totalis/universalis scalp (n=8). On the human side, TCRbeta sequencing was run on scalp tissue and on sorted CD4+ and CD8+ peripheral blood T cells from healthy controls and from alopecia areata patients with either patchy or totalis/universalis disease. The RNA source kit depended on sample type: the PAXgene miRNA kit for fixed scalp, the miRNeasy kit for PBMCs, and the RNeasy kit for mouse skin.

The time point tag for this specimen amounts to: baseline before oral tofacitinib. From alopecia areata patients, peripheral blood was collected along with lesional scalp punch biopsies. PBMCs were isolated by density centrifugation and stained for CD3, CD4 and CD8, after which CD4+ and CD8+ T cells were sorted on a FACSAria. The full study reports these points: Compared with normal scalp, lesional scalp, particularly in alopecia totalis/universalis, had higher clonality and more expanded CD8+ clones, which suggests antigenic drive. Shared TCR sequences between patients were less evident than in mice, which may be partly attributable to HLA diversity in the patient population. Unlike mouse skin, where gammadelta T cells dominate, normal human skin contains resident alphabeta T cells that get sequenced too, which complicates analysis of the scalp TCR repertoire.

Library creation used the immunoSEQ multiplex PCR assay. To provide template for TCR sequencing, every sample had RNA extracted and reverse transcribed into cDNA. First-strand cDNA was synthesized with SuperScript III using a 2:1 mix of oligo-dT and random hexamers. A synthetic immune receptor repertoire was used to gauge amplification bias, and whatever bias remained was removed computationally. The source study handled its data this way. After raw reads were preprocessed to remove errors, the CDR3 was defined following IMGT conventions as running from the conserved cysteine to phenylalanine. To get clonality, Shannon entropy was normalized by log2 of the number of productive unique TCRs and the result was subtracted from 1. Scalp TCRbeta sequences were cross-referenced with sorted blood CD4 and CD8 repertoires so that the CD4 or CD8 identity of scalp clones could be inferred. In its TCRdb copy, this immuneACCESS table keeps in-frame sequences only and misses some clones. Where compared with another copy, unresolved V genes explain less than half of these, and the others have no known cause. V and J calls and clone size come straight from that table; D and trimming were deduced from the DNA. The sample records about 140,000 clones, about 51% of which are singletons. The top ten constitute 0.95% to 1% of the sample.

This clone was seen more than once but under ten times. No cognate antigen has been identified for it. The input lacks base qualities; no much larger clone sits a single base away. Including cysteine and phenylalanine, the CDR3 has 16 amino acids. The retained sequence is limited to the CDR3, 48 bases, with the frame set at the first base. V lost 5 bases and J lost 0 bases, and the count of bases not matched to a germline gene is 10. Sequences MNHEY (CDR1) and SMNVEV (CDR2) are obtained from the germline V gene (reference sequence). The V and J segments used are TRBV27 and TRBJ2-7; 7 bases in the junction line up with TRBD1. Sequenced here: CD4+ T cells sorted from blood, sampled at week 0. The source of this sequence is a human donor with alopecia areata. This receptor has the CDR3 CASSPSDRSSSYEQYF. The nucleotides are TGTGCCAGCAGTCCCTCGGACAGGTCAAGCTCCTACGAGCAGTACTTC.